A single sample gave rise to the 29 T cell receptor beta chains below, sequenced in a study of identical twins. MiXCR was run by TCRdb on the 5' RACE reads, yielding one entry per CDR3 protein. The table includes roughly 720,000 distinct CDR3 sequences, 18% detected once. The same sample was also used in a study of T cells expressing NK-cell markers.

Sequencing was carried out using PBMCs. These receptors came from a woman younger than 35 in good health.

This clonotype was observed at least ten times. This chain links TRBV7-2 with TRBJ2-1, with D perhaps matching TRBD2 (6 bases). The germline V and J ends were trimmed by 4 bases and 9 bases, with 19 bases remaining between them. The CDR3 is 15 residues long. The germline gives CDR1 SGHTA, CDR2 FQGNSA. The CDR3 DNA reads TGTGCCAGCAGCTCAACTAGCTTTGGGTATGGTGAGCAGTTCTTC. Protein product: CASSSTSFGYGEQFF.

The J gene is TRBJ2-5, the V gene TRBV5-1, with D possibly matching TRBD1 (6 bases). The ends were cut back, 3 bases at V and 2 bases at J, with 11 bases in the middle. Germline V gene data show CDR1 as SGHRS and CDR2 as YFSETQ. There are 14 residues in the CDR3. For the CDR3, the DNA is TGCGCCAGCAGCTACGGGACATTTCAAGAGACCCAGTACTTC. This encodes CASSYGTFQETQYF. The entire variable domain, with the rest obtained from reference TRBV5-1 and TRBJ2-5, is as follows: KAGVTQTPRYLIKTRGQQVTLSCSPISGHRSVSWYQQTPGQGLQFLFEYFSETQRNKGNFPGRFSGRQFSNSRSEMNVSTLELGDSALYLCASSYGTFQETQYFGPGTRLLVL.

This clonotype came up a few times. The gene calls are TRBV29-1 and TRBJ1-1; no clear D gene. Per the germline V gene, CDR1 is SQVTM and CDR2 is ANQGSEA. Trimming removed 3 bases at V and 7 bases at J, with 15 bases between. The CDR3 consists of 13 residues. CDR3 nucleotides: TGCAGCGTTGATTGGGGAACGGGGAGTGAAGCTTTCTTT. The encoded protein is CSVDWGTGSEAFF.

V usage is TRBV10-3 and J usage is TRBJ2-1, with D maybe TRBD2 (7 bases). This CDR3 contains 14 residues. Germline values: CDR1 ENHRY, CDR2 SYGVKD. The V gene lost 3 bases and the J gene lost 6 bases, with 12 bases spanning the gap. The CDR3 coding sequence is TGTGCCATCAGTGAAGGGGGGGGAGCCAATGAGCAGTTCTTC. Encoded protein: CAISEGGGANEQFF.

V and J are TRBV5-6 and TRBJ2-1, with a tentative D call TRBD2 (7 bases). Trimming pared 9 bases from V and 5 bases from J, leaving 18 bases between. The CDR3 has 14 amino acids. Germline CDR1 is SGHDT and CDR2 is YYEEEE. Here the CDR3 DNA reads TGTGCCACGGGGGAAGGGGGGGGGAACAATGAGCAGTTCTTC. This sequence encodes CATGEGGGNNEQFF. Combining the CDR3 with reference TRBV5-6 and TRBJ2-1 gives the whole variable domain DAGVTQSPTHLIKTRGQQVTLRCSPKSGHDTVSWYQQALGQGPQFIFQYYEEEERQRGNFPDRFSGHQFPNYSSELNVNALLLGDSALYLCATGEGGGNNEQFFGPGTRLTVL.

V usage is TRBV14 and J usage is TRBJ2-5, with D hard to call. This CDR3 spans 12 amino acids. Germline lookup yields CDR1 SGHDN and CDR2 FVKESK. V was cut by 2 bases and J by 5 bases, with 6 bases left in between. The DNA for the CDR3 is TGTGCCAGCAGCCAATCTTGGGAGACCCAGTACTTC. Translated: CASSQSWETQYF.

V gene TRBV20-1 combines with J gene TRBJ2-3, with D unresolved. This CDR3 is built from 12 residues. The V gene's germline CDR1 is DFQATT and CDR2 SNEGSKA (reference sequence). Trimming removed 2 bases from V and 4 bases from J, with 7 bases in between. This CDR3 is CSARISADTQYF. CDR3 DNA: TGCAGTGCTAGAATCTCTGCAGATACGCAGTATTTT.

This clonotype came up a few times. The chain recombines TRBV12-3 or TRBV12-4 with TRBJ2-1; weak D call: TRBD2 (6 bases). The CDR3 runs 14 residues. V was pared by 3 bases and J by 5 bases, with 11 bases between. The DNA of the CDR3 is TGTGCCAGCAGTTTCCAACTAGCCCACAATGAGCAGTTCTTC. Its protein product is CASSFQLAHNEQFF.

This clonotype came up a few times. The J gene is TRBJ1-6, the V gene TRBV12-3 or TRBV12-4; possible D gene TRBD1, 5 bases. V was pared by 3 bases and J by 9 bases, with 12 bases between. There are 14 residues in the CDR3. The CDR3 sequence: CASSFAQRGSPLHF. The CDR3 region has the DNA TGTGCCAGCAGTTTTGCCCAGAGGGGTTCACCCCTCCACTTT.

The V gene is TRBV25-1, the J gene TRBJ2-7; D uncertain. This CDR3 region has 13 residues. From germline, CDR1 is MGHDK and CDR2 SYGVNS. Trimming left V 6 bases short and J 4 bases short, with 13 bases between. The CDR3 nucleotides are TGTGCCAGCAGGTCACCGGATAGGTACGAGCAGTACTTC. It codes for CASRSPDRYEQYF.

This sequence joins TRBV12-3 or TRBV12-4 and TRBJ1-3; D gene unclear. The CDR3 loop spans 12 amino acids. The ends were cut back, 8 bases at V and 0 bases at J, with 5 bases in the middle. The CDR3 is CASESSGNTIYF. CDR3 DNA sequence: TGTGCCAGCGAGAGCTCTGGAAACACCATATATTTT.

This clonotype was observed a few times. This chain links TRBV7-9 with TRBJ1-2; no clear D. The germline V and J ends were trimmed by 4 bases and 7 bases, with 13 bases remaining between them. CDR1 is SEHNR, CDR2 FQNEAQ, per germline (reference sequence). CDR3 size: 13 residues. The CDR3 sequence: CASSSEVLRGYTF. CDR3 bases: TGTGCCAGCAGCTCAGAAGTCTTACGTGGCTACACCTTC.

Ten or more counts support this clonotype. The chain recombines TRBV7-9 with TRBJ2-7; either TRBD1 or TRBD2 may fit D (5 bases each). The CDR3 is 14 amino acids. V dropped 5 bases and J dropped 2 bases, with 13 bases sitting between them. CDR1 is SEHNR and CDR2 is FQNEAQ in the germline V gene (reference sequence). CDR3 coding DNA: TGTGCCAGCAGCAAACGGGACGGACCCTACGAGCAGTACTTC. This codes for CASSKRDGPYEQYF.

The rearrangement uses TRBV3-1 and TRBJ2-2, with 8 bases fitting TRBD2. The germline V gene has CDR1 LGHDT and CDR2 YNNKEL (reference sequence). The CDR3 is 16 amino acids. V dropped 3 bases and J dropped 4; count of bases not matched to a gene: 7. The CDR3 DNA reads TGTGCCAGCAGCCAGGGCACGGGGGGGCTCACCGGGGAGCTGTTTTTT. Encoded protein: CASSQGTGGLTGELFF.

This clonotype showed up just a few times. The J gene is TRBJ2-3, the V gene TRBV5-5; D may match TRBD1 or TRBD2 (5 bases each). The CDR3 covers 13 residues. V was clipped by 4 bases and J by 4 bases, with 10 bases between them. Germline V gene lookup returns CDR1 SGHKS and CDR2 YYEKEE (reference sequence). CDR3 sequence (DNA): TGTGCCAGCAGCCACCGGGACCCAGATACGCAGTATTTT. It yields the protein CASSHRDPDTQYF.

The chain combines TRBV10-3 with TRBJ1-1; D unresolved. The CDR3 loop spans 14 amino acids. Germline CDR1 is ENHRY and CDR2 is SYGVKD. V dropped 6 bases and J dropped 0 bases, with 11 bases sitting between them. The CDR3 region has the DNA TGTGCCATCAGAAAGACTGATCTGAACACTGAAGCTTTCTTT. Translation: CAIRKTDLNTEAFF.

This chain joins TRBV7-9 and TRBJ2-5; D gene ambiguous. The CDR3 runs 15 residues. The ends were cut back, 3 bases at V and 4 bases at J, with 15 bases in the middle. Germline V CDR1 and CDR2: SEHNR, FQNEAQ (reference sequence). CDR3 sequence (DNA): TGTGCCAGCAGCTTTTTCAGGACCTTTCGAGAGACCCAGTACTTC. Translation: CASSFFRTFRETQYF.

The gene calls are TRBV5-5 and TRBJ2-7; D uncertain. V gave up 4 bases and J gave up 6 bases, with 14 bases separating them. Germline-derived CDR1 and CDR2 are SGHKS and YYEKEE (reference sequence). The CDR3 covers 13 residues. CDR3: CASSPGPSPEQYF. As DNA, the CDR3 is TGTGCCAGCAGCCCCGGGCCTTCCCCCGAGCAGTACTTC.

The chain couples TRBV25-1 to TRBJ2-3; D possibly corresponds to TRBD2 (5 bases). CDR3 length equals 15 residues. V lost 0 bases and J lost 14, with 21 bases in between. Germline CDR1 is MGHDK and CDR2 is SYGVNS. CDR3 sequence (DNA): TGTGCCAGCAGTGAATATGGACCGACGATCGGAGGTCCGTATTTT. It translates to CASSEYGPTIGGPYF. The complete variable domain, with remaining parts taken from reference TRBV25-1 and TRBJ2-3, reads EADIYQTPRYLVIGTGKKITLECSQTMGHDKMYWYQQDPGMELHLIHYSYGVNSTEKGDLSSESTVSRIRTEHFPLTLESARPSHTSQYLCASSEYGPTIGGPYFGPGTRLTVL.

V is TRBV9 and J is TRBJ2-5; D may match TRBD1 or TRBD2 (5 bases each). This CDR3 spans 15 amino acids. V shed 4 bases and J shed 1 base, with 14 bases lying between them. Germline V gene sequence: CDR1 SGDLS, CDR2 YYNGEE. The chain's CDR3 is CASSSRVGVQETQYF. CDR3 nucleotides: TGTGCCAGCAGCTCACGCGTGGGGGTCCAAGAGACCCAGTACTTC.

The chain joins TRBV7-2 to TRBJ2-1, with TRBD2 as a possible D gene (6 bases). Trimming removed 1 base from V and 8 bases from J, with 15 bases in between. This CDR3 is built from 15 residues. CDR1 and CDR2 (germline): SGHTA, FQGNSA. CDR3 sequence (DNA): TGTGCCAGCAGCTTAGGGTCTGGGGGGTACGATGAGCAGTTCTTC. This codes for CASSLGSGGYDEQFF. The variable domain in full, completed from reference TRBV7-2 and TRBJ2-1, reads GAGVSQSPSNKVTEKGKDVELRCDPISGHTALYWYRQSLGQGLEFLIYFQGNSAPDKSGLPSDRFSAERTGGSVSTLTIQRTQQEDSAVYLCASSLGSGGYDEQFFGPGTRLTVL.

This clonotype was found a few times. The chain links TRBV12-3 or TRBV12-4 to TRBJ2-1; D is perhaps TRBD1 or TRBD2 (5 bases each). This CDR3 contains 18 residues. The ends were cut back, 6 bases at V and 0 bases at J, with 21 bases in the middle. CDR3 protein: CASSAFVLEGTSYNEQFF. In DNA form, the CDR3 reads TGTGCCAGCAGCGCTTTCGTCCTGGAAGGGACCTCCTACAATGAGCAGTTCTTC.

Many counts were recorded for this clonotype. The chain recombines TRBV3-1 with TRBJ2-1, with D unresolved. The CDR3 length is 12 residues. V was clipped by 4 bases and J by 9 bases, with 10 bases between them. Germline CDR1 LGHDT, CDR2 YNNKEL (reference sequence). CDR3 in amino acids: CASSLTSGEQFF. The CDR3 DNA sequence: TGTGCCAGCAGCCTTACCAGTGGTGAGCAGTTCTTC.

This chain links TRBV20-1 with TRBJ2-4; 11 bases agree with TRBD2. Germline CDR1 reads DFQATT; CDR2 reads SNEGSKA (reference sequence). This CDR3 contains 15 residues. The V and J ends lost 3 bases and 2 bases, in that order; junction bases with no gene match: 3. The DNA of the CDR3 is TGCAGTGCTAGCGAGACTAGCGGGACCAAAAACATTCAGTACTTC. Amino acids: CSASETSGTKNIQYF.

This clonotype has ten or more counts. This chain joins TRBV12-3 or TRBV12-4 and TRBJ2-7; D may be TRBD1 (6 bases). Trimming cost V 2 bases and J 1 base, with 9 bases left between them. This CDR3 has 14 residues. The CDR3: CASSLLGASYEQYF. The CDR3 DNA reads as TGTGCCAGCAGTTTATTGGGGGCATCCTACGAGCAGTACTTC.

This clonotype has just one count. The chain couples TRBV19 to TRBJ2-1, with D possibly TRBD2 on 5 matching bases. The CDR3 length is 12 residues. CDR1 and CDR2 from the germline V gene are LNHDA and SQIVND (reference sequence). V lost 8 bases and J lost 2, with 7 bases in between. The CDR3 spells CASAGPYNEQFF. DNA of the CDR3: TGTGCCAGTGCGGGCCCCTACAATGAGCAGTTCTTC.

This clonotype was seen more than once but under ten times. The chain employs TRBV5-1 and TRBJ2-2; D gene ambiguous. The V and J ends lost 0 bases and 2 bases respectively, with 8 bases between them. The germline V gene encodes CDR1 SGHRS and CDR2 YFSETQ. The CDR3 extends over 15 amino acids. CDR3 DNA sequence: TGCGCCAGCAGCTTGGCACAGCTAAACACCGGGGAGCTGTTTTTT. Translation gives CASSLAQLNTGELFF.

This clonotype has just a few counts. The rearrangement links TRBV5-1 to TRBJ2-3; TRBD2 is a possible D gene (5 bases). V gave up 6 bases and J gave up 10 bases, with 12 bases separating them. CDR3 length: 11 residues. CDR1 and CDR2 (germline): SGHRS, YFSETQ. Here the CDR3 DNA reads TGCGCCAGCACGGGAATGTTGGCGCAGTATTTT. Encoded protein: CASTGMLAQYF.

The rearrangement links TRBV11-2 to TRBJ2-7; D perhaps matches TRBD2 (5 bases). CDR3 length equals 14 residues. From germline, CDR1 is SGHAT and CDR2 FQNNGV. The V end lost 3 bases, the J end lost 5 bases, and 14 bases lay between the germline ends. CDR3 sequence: CASSFSGSVDEQYF. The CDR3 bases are TGTGCCAGCAGCTTCAGTGGGAGCGTCGACGAGCAGTACTTC.